Listed below are T cell receptor beta chains from one sample, sequenced in a study of cytomegalovirus exposure and HLA in healthy donors. Sequenced by immunoSEQ multiplex PCR; TCRdb stores in-frame clones only, minus some. Its table lists about 41,000 clones. Sequenced: PBMCs. The source of these receptors is a man aged 30-40 years in good health and CMV-seronegative. CDR3s include the opening cysteine and the closing phenylalanine or tryptophan. D genes are given only for firm matches.

cdr3_nt | cdr3_aa | j_call | cdr3_length | v_call | d_call
TGCAGCGTTGAATCCATCCCAGCCCGAGGGTACACCTTC | CSVESIPARGYTF | TRBJ1-2 | 13 | TRBV29-1 | NA
TGTGCCAGCACCCTAAGTCCGGCGGGGAACACTGAAGCTTTCTTT | CASTLSPAGNTEAFF | TRBJ1-1 | 15 | TRBV27 | NA
TGCGCCAGCAGCTTGAAAATCTACAGGGAAGGCGAGCAGTACTTC | CASSLKIYREGEQYF | TRBJ2-7 | 15 | TRBV5-1 | NA
TGTGCCAGCAGCCCACCCTTTGGCACAGGGGTTCAGAGCACAGATACGCAGTATTTT | CASSPPFGTGVQSTDTQYF | TRBJ2-3 | 19 | TRBV7-9 | TRBD1
TGTGCCAGCAGCGTACCGACAGAGCTGCATGGCTACACCTTC | CASSVPTELHGYTF | TRBJ1-2 | 14 | TRBV21-1 | NA
TGTGCCAGTGGACTAGCGGGGGTCGGAGGAGAGACCCAGTACTTC | CASGLAGVGGETQYF | TRBJ2-5 | 15 | TRBV19 | TRBD2
TGCGCCAGCAGCTTGGTGAACAGCGGGACGCAAGAGACCCAGTACTTC | CASSLVNSGTQETQYF | TRBJ2-5 | 16 | TRBV5-1 | TRBD2
TGTGCCATCAGTGATGTCTCACTCTCTGGAAACACCATATATTTT | CAISDVSLSGNTIYF | TRBJ1-3 | 15 | TRBV10-3 | NA
TGCGCCAGCAGCCGGGGACAGGGGAGAGCAACTAATGAAAAACTGTTTTTT | CASSRGQGRATNEKLFF | TRBJ1-4 | 17 | TRBV5-1 | TRBD1
TGTGCCAGCAGCCACGGACAGGGCTATCAGCCCCAGCATTTT | CASSHGQGYQPQHF | TRBJ1-5 | 14 | TRBV6-6 | TRBD1
TGTGCCACCGAACAGGGGCAGGGCACCGGGGAGCTGTTTTTT | CATEQGQGTGELFF | TRBJ2-2 | 14 | TRBV2 | TRBD1
TGTGCCAGCAGCCAAAATCTCCTGGGACAGGCCTACGAGCAGTACTTC | CASSQNLLGQAYEQYF | TRBJ2-7 | 16 | TRBV14 | TRBD1
TGCGCCAGCAGCTCTAGGGGGGGGGACCGAGAAGGATACTTC | CASSSRGGDREGYF | TRBJ2-7 | 14 | TRBV5-1 | NA
TGTGCCAGTACCCTTTTTGGCAGGGACAATGAGCAGTTCTTC | CASTLFGRDNEQFF | TRBJ2-1 | 14 | TRBV19 | NA
TGTGCCAGTAGTCCCGGACTAGCGAGCACAGATACGCAGTATTTT | CASSPGLASTDTQYF | TRBJ2-3 | 15 | TRBV19 | TRBD2
TGTGCCAGTAGTATAGCCGTGAACACTGAAGCTTTCTTT | CASSIAVNTEAFF | TRBJ1-1 | 13 | TRBV19 | NA
TGTGCCAGCAGCCCGTACACACCCGGGACAGGTTACGGCACCGGGGAGCTGTTTTTT | CASSPYTPGTGYGTGELFF | TRBJ2-2 | 19 | TRBV9 | TRBD1
TGTGCCAGCAGTTCCGCGGTGGGTACGCAGTATTTT | CASSSAVGTQYF | TRBJ2-3 | 12 | TRBV6-5 | NA
TGCAGCGTGACCAGCAGCGCCTACGAGCAGTACTTC | CSVTSSAYEQYF | TRBJ2-7 | 12 | TRBV29-1 | NA
TGCAGCGTTGAGGGAGATGCCTACGAGCAGTACTTC | CSVEGDAYEQYF | TRBJ2-7 | 12 | TRBV29-1 | NA
TGTGCCAGCAGTTACGAGAGGACTAGTATCTATGAGCAGTTCTTC | CASSYERTSIYEQFF | TRBJ2-1 | 15 | TRBV6-5 | TRBD2
TGTGCCAGTAGTCCTAGGGGACAGGGTTACGAGCAGTACTTC | CASSPRGQGYEQYF | TRBJ2-7 | 14 | TRBV19 | TRBD1
TGTGCCAGCAGTGGGGGGGTTGGGGGTACCGGGGAGCTGTTTTTT | CASSGGVGGTGELFF | TRBJ2-2 | 15 | TRBV2 | NA
TGTGCCTGGAGTCAAGACAGGGGGCGTGAGCAGTACTTC | CAWSQDRGREQYF | TRBJ2-7 | 13 | TRBV30 | TRBD1
TGTGCCAGCTCAGCCCGGGAGAACACCGGGGAGCTGTTTTTT | CASSARENTGELFF | TRBJ2-2 | 14 | TRBV18 | NA
TGTGCCAGCAGCTTGGTCCGGGACATAGACACTGAAGCTTTCTTT | CASSLVRDIDTEAFF | TRBJ1-1 | 15 | TRBV6-4 | NA
TGTGCCAGTAGTACCGCCGGACACTCCTACGAGCAGTACTTC | CASSTAGHSYEQYF | TRBJ2-7 | 14 | TRBV19 | NA
TGTGCCAGCAGTTCCTTCGGGGGTATGAACACTGAAGCTTTCTTT | CASSSFGGMNTEAFF | TRBJ1-1 | 15 | TRBV6-5 | NA
TGCGCCAGCAGTGACCGACTAGCGGGAACCTACGAGCAGTACTTC | CASSDRLAGTYEQYF | TRBJ2-7 | 15 | TRBV10-1 | TRBD2
TGCGCCAGCAGCCCCATGGGGGCTAGCAGGAACACCGGGGAGCTGTTTTTT | CASSPMGASRNTGELFF | TRBJ2-2 | 17 | TRBV5-1 | NA
TGTGCCAGCGCAAGGGGGCTTGGAAACACCATATATTTT | CASARGLGNTIYF | TRBJ1-3 | 13 | TRBV6-5 | TRBD1
TGCGCCAGCAGCCAACTCTCAACCCGGGACACCGCCTACGAGCAGTACTTC | CASSQLSTRDTAYEQYF | TRBJ2-7 | 17 | TRBV4-1 | NA
TGTGCCATCAGCGATCTAGCGGGAGGCCCCACAGATACGCAGTATTTT | CAISDLAGGPTDTQYF | TRBJ2-3 | 16 | TRBV10-3 | TRBD2
TGTGCCAGTAATACACCGGGACAGGGGTTGTACGAGCAGTACTTC | CASNTPGQGLYEQYF | TRBJ2-7 | 15 | TRBV19 | TRBD1
TGTGCCAGCAGTGGTGGCAGGGGGAACACTGAAGCTTTCTTT | CASSGGRGNTEAFF | TRBJ1-1 | 14 | TRBV25-1 | NA
TGTGCCAGCTCCATAGGGACAGGGGGCGGTCAGCCCCAGCATTTT | CASSIGTGGGQPQHF | TRBJ1-5 | 15 | TRBV6-5 | TRBD1
TGTGCCAGTAGTATTGGGGTACAGGGCAGAGAGACCCAGTACTTC | CASSIGVQGRETQYF | TRBJ2-5 | 15 | TRBV19 | NA
TGTGCCAGTAGCGACAGACAGAACGAGCAGTACTTC | CASSDRQNEQYF | TRBJ2-7 | 12 | TRBV19 | NA
TGTGCCAGCATCCAGGGGCGGACAAGTAACTATGGCTACACCTTC | CASIQGRTSNYGYTF | TRBJ1-2 | 15 | TRBV6-5 | NA
TGTGCCAGCAGTGCCGGACTAGGAGACTCCTACGAGCAGTACTTC | CASSAGLGDSYEQYF | TRBJ2-7 | 15 | TRBV6-1 | TRBD2
TGTGCCAGCAGCCTACAGGGGTCTTTTAGCGGTGAGCAGTTCTTC | CASSLQGSFSGEQFF | TRBJ2-1 | 15 | TRBV7-8 | NA
TGCGCCAGCAGCCTCTTCAAAGGGGGGGGAGAGACCCAGTACTTC | CASSLFKGGGETQYF | TRBJ2-5 | 15 | TRBV4-3 | NA